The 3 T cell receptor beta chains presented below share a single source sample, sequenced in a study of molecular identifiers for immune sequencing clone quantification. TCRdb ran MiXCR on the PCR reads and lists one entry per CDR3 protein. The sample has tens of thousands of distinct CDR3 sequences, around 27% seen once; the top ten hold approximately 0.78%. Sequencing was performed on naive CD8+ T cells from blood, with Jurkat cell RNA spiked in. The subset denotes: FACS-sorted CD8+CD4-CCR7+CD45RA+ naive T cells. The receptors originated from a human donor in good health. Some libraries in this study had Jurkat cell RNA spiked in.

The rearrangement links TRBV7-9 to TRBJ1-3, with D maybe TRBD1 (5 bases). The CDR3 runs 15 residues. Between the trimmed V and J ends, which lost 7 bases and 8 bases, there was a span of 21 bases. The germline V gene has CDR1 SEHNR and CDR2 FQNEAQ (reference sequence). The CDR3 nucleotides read TGTGCCAGCAAACCGGGGGGTGACTCTGGGGACACCATATATTTT. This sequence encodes CASKPGGDSGDTIYF.

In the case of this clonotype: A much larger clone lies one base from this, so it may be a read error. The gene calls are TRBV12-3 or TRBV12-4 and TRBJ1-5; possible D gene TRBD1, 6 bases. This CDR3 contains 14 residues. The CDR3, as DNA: TGTGCCAGCAGTTTAAGGGCAGGGGTGGAGCCCCGGCATTTT. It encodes CASSLRAGVEPRHF.

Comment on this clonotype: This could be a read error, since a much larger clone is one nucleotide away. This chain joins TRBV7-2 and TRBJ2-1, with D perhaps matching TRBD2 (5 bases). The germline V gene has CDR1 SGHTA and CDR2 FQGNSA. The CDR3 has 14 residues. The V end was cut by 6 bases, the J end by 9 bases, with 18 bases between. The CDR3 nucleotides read TGTGCCAGCAGTTCCAGGACTGCTACGTTTGAGCAGTTCTTC. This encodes CASSSRTATFEQFF.